Following are 2 T cell receptor beta chains from one sample sequenced in a study of molecular identifiers for immune sequencing clone quantification. In TCRdb, the PCR reads were re-called with MiXCR into one record per CDR3 protein. This sample has about 500,000 distinct CDR3 sequences, with roughly a fifth found just once. Sequenced material: naive CD8+ T cells from blood, with Jurkat cell RNA spiked in. This sample's subset: FACS-sorted CD8+CD4-CCR7+CD45RA+ naive T cells. These receptors were obtained from a human donor in good health. Some libraries in this study had Jurkat cell RNA spiked in.

In the case of this clonotype: A junction end diverges from the germline sequence, so it may reflect a read error. The gene calls are TRBV19 and TRBJ1-6; tentatively, D is TRBD1 (6 bases). Per the germline V gene, CDR1 is LNHDA and CDR2 is SQIVND (reference sequence). The length of the CDR3 is 14 residues. The chain's CDR3 is CAGSNLGGPFPLHF. The CDR3 nucleotides are TGCGCCGGTAGTAACTTGGGGGGGCCCTTCCCCCTCCACTTT.

This chain uses TRBV27 with TRBJ2-7; 10 positions agree with TRBD1. Losses at the gene ends were 7 bases for V and 6 bases for J; bases not matched to a gene: 9. The CDR3 consists of 14 residues. Germline values: CDR1 MNHEY, CDR2 SMNVEV (reference sequence). The CDR3 sequence: CASISRTGGGEQYF. In nucleotides, the CDR3 is TGTGCCAGCATTTCGAGGACAGGGGGTGGCGAGCAGTACTTC.